The 4 T cell receptor beta chains below all came from one sample that was sequenced in a study of T-cell memory formation after mild COVID-19. One entry per CDR3 protein, called by TCRdb with MiXCR from the 5' RACE reads. The table lists 210,000 or so distinct CDR3 sequences, 25% to 35% of them singletons. The sample was PBMCs or a T cell subset sorted from them (not recorded which). The receptor set was obtained from an adult woman who had mild COVID-19 (a few samples of this study predate the infection). Cell type and time point are not known.

This clonotype appeared a few times. CDR3 DNA: TGCGCCAGCAGCTTGCCCGCAGGGACCCAAGAGACCCAGTACTTC. Translation gives CASSLPAGTQETQYF. J is TRBJ2-5 and V is TRBV5-1, with D perhaps TRBD1 or TRBD2 (5 bases each). V dropped 1 base and J dropped 1 base, with 11 bases sitting between them. CDR1 and CDR2 (germline): SGHRS, YFSETQ. The CDR3 sequence is 15 residues long.

CDR3 sequence (DNA): TGTGCCAGCAGCTTGGGGGCCGGGGGTAACTATGGCTACACCTTC. Translating gives CASSLGAGGNYGYTF. The chain recombines TRBV7-9 with TRBJ1-2, with D possibly TRBD1 on 6 matching bases. This CDR3 contains 15 residues. V was clipped by 3 bases and J by 1 base, with 12 bases between them. CDR1 and CDR2 (germline): SEHNR, FQNEAQ (reference sequence).

The rearrangement uses TRBV5-5 and TRBJ2-2, with 10 nucleotides matching TRBD1. V trimming: 3 bases; J trimming: 5 bases; junction bases outside the gene matches: 7. Germline CDR1 reads SGHKS; CDR2 reads YYEKEE (reference sequence). This CDR3 comprises 16 residues. This CDR3 is CASSYRQGAGTGELFF. In nucleotides, the CDR3 is TGTGCCAGCAGCTATAGACAGGGGGCTGGAACCGGGGAGCTGTTTTTT.

This clonotype was counted between two and nine times. The chain has TRBV2 and TRBJ1-1, with 10 bases fitting TRBD1. The CDR3 consists of 16 residues. J lost 0 bases, V lost 6 bases, and 7 bases had no gene match. The germline V gene has CDR1 SNHLY and CDR2 FYNNEI. The chain's CDR3 is CASRTGTGAMNTEAFF. Here the CDR3 DNA reads TGTGCCAGCAGGACCGGGACAGGGGCCATGAACACTGAAGCTTTCTTT.